A selection of T cell receptor beta chains follows, all from one sample in a study of CD8 T cells in ankylosing spondylitis. TCRdb independently ran MiXCR on the 5' RACE reads; one entry per CDR3 protein. The sample gives roughly 150,000 distinct CDR3 sequences, roughly a third of which show up once; 6% is in the top ten. Sequencing was done on a sample of synovial fluid, either unsorted or a sorted T cell fraction (not recorded which). The receptor source for this set is a male donor with ankylosing spondylitis. Both conserved end residues are part of each CDR3. The D gene is left open where the match is weak. Clone size is given for some rows only: seen once, a few or many times, or a class if the clone is expanded.

clone_size j_call d_call v_call cdr3_aa cdr3_nt
few TRBJ1-5 . TRBV7-9 CASSLVGDGQPQHF TGTGCCAGCAGCTTAGTAGGGGACGGTCAGCCCCAGCATTTT
. TRBJ2-3 . TRBV20-1 CSARKADTQYF TGCAGTGCTAGGAAGGCAGATACGCAGTATTTT
few TRBJ1-2 TRBD1 TRBV7-9 CASSTQGLGGYTF TGTGCCAGCAGCACACAGGGGCTGGGTGGCTACACCTTC
. TRBJ1-2 . TRBV20-1 CSAIIQGSDYGYTF TGCAGTGCTATAATACAGGGAAGTGACTATGGCTACACCTTC
once TRBJ2-1 TRBD2 TRBV3-1 CASSRLSGGANDEQFF TGTGCCAGCAGCCGCCTAAGCGGGGGGGCCAACGATGAGCAGTTCTTC
. TRBJ2-3 TRBD2 TRBV20-1 CSPGTSGGLGSDTQYF TGCAGTCCTGGGACTAGCGGGGGGTTAGGTTCAGATACGCAGTATTTT
many TRBJ2-3 . TRBV5-8 CASSLPNTDTQYF TGTGCCAGCAGCTTGCCCAACACAGATACGCAGTATTTT
many TRBJ2-5 . TRBV20-1 CSAYPGTPSETQYF TGCAGTGCCTACCCCGGGACACCTAGCGAGACCCAGTACTTC
few TRBJ2-3 . TRBV27 CASSSAPLGHRTPGSDTQYF TGTGCCAGCAGTTCCGCCCCCCTAGGACACCGCACACCTGGTTCGGATACGCAGTATTTT
. TRBJ2-3 . TRBV6-1 CASSVMGSSTDTQYF TGTGCCAGCAGCGTGATGGGGAGTTCCACAGATACGCAGTATTTT
. TRBJ1-1 TRBD1 TRBV18 CASSPPPQGAEAFF TGTGCCAGCTCACCACCCCCTCAGGGGGCCGAAGCTTTCTTT
many TRBJ2-1 TRBD2 TRBV27 CASSSPASGRAHNEQFF TGTGCCAGCAGTTCCCCCGCTAGCGGGAGGGCCCACAATGAGCAGTTCTTC
few TRBJ1-1 . TRBV18 CASSPKQGVSTEAFF TGTGCCAGCTCACCAAAGCAGGGAGTGAGCACTGAAGCTTTCTTT
few TRBJ2-2 TRBD1 TRBV27 CASSSYPRQGTTGELFF TGTGCCAGCAGTTCCTACCCCCGACAGGGGACCACCGGGGAGCTGTTTTTT
. TRBJ1-5 . TRBV20-1 CSARSEGVGQPQHF TGCAGTGCTAGGAGCGAGGGAGTAGGTCAGCCCCAGCATTTT
. TRBJ2-2 TRBD2 TRBV4-2 CASSRGSGDTGELFF TGTGCCAGCAGCCGAGGTAGCGGGGACACCGGGGAGCTGTTTTTT
. TRBJ2-3 . TRBV7-3 CASSIGFTDTQYF TGTGCCAGCAGCATAGGCTTCACAGATACGCAGTATTTT
few TRBJ2-3 . TRBV29-1 CSGTPGTDTQYF TGCAGCGGGACCCCGGGGACAGATACGCAGTATTTT
few TRBJ2-7 TRBD2 TRBV19 CASSPTSGIRSKQYF TGTGCCAGTAGCCCGACTAGCGGGATACGAAGCAAGCAGTACTTC
few TRBJ2-1 . TRBV7-2 CASSVPTGTYNEQFF TGTGCCAGCAGCGTACCGACAGGCACCTACAATGAGCAGTTCTTC
. TRBJ2-7 . TRBV10-3 CAISQPDLGGYEQYF TGTGCCATCAGCCAGCCGGACCTAGGGGGATACGAGCAGTACTTC
. TRBJ1-1 . TRBV11-2 CASSLIRRAFF TGTGCCAGCAGCCTAATTCGGAGGGCTTTCTTT
. TRBJ2-1 TRBD2 TRBV20-1 CSARTGLAGANEQFF TGCAGTGCTAGGACGGGGCTAGCGGGAGCCAATGAGCAGTTCTTC
. TRBJ2-7 TRBD1 TRBV20-1 CSAKGARQISYEQYF TGCAGTGCCAAGGGGGCTAGGCAGATCTCCTACGAGCAGTACTTC
many TRBJ1-1 . TRBV3-1 CASSLQTGFRAEAFF TGTGCCAGCAGCCTGCAAACAGGGTTTCGAGCTGAAGCTTTCTTT
many TRBJ1-2 . TRBV20-1 CSARGKAYYGYTF TGCAGTGCTCGGGGGAAGGCTTACTATGGCTACACCTTC
. TRBJ2-7 TRBD2 TRBV20-1 CSARAFGGGGPAGVSYEQYF TGCAGTGCTAGAGCATTCGGCGGCGGGGGGCCGGCGGGCGTCTCCTACGAGCAGTACTTC
. TRBJ2-2 TRBD2 TRBV7-8 CASSFAGRATGELFF TGTGCCAGCAGTTTCGCGGGGAGGGCCACCGGGGAGCTGTTTTTT
. TRBJ1-2 . TRBV30 CAWSRHRGENTF TGTGCCTGGAGTCGTCACCGTGGGGAGAACACCTTC
many TRBJ1-5 . TRBV28 CASRWGGAEANQPQHF TGTGCCAGTCGCTGGGGGGGCGCGGAGGCTAATCAGCCCCAGCATTTT
. TRBJ2-1 . TRBV30 CAWGEADEQFF TGTGCCTGGGGGGAGGCAGACGAGCAGTTCTTC
. TRBJ1-1 . TRBV6-1 CASSPFRGNTEAFF TGTGCCAGCAGCCCCTTCAGGGGGAACACTGAAGCTTTCTTT
few TRBJ1-4 TRBD1 TRBV20-1 CSAWTGEEKLFF TGCAGTGCATGGACAGGGGAAGAAAAACTGTTTTTT
many TRBJ2-1 . TRBV11-2 CASSSRTGIAGSYNEQFF TGTGCCAGCAGCTCACGGACAGGGATAGCGGGTTCCTACAATGAGCAGTTCTTC
. TRBJ2-3 . TRBV24-1 CATSDLSGHGTDTQYF TGTGCCACCAGTGATTTGTCAGGCCACGGCACAGATACGCAGTATTTT
few TRBJ1-2 . TRBV7-2 CASSLEGNYGYTF TGTGCCAGCAGCTTAGAAGGGAACTATGGCTACACCTTC
. TRBJ2-7 TRBD1 TRBV5-1 CASSSSPGTGRTEQYF TGCGCCAGCAGCTCTAGCCCCGGGACAGGGAGAACCGAGCAGTACTTC
. TRBJ1-2 TRBD1 TRBV5-1 CASSLTTGGGYGYTF TGCGCCAGCAGCTTGACTACAGGGGGCGGCTATGGCTACACCTTC
many TRBJ1-1 . TRBV20-1 CSAKGPGAGTEAFF TGCAGTGCTAAGGGCCCCGGGGCGGGCACTGAAGCTTTCTTT
. TRBJ2-5 TRBD2 TRBV7-9 CASSSAGTSGGRETQYF TGTGCCAGCAGCTCAGCCGGGACTAGCGGGGGAAGGGAGACCCAGTACTTC
many TRBJ2-1 TRBD1 TRBV29-1 CSVIPGQGGNEQFF TGCAGCGTTATCCCGGGACAGGGCGGGAATGAGCAGTTCTTC
. TRBJ1-4 TRBD1 TRBV28 CASSLGTGGPTNEKLFF TGTGCCAGCAGTTTGGGCACAGGGGGGCCAACTAATGAAAAACTGTTTTTT
few TRBJ2-5 TRBD2 TRBV20-1 CSARLAGGLETQYF TGCAGTGCTAGACTAGCGGGAGGGCTGGAGACCCAGTACTTC
few TRBJ1-3 . TRBV20-1 CSAPTEGHSGNTIYF TGCAGTGCTCCGACCGAAGGGCACTCTGGAAACACCATATATTTT
few TRBJ1-2 TRBD1 TRBV4-2 CASSPPGQSEGYTF TGTGCCAGCAGCCCACCGGGACAGTCGGAGGGCTACACCTTC
. TRBJ1-1 . TRBV20-1 CSARQYRAGTMNTEAFF TGCAGTGCTAGACAATACAGGGCCGGAACTATGAACACTGAAGCTTTCTTT
many TRBJ1-5 TRBD1 TRBV7-2 CASSPLPDRGQPQHF TGTGCCAGCAGCCCCCTCCCGGACAGGGGACAGCCCCAGCATTTT
few TRBJ1-4 TRBD1 TRBV6-1 CASRGDSRNEKLFF TGTGCCAGCAGGGGGGACAGCCGAAATGAAAAACTGTTTTTT
. TRBJ1-5 . TRBV28 CASNQPNQPQHF TGTGCCAGCAATCAACCCAATCAGCCCCAGCATTTT
few TRBJ2-7 . TRBV27 CASSPKAERSYEQYF TGTGCCAGCAGTCCTAAAGCGGAACGCTCCTACGAGCAGTACTTC
. TRBJ2-7 TRBD1 TRBV5-1 CASSTTGTGGTYEQYF TGCGCCAGCAGCACTACCGGGACAGGGGGAACCTACGAGCAGTACTTC
. TRBJ2-1 . TRBV12-3/TRBV12-4 CASRKTDTEFF TGTGCCAGCAGAAAAACAGATACGGAGTTCTTC
. TRBJ2-3 . TRBV7-3 CASSSLPGDTQYF TGTGCCAGCAGCTCCCTCCCAGGGGATACGCAGTATTTT
few TRBJ2-1 TRBD2 TRBV6-2/TRBV6-3 CASSSRLAFSAAGEQFF TGTGCCAGCAGTTCACGACTAGCGTTTTCCGCGGCGGGTGAGCAGTTCTTC
once TRBJ1-1 TRBD1 TRBV18 CASSPRTGLNTEAFF TGTGCCAGCTCACCGAGGACAGGGCTGAACACTGAAGCTTTCTTT
few TRBJ1-6 TRBD1 TRBV6-1 CASSEMQGASSGTRALHF TGTGCCAGCAGTGAAATGCAGGGGGCGAGCTCGGGGACGAGGGCCCTCCACTTT
. TRBJ1-5 TRBD1 TRBV19 CASSSQGAPRNQPQHF TGTGCCAGTAGTTCCCAGGGGGCCCCTCGGAATCAGCCCCAGCATTTT